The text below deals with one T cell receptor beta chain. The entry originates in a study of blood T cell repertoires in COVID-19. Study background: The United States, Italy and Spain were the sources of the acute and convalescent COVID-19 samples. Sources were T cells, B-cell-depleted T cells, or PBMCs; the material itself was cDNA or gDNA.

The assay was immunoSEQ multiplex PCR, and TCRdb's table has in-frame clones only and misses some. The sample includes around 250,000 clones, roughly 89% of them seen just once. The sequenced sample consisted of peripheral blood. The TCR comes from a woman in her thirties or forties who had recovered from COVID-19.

The CDR3 DNA follows: TGTGCCAGCAGTGAAGACAGACAAGTAGGTGGCTACACCTTC. Its translation is CASSEDRQVGGYTF. V and J are TRBV2 and TRBJ1-2; no definite D call. Germline assignment: CDR1 SNHLY and CDR2 FYNNEI. Trimming removed 1 base at V and 7 bases at J, with 13 bases between. The CDR3 spans 14 residues.